This is a list of T cell receptor beta chains from one sample in a study of T cell repertoires in cytomegalovirus infection. The antigens of these receptors remain unknown. TCRdb independently ran MiXCR on the reads; one entry per CDR3 protein. The table records roughly 500,000 distinct CDR3 sequences, roughly a third of them present only once. The sequencing used cultured PBMCs, collected from culture after CMV antigen stimulation. These TCRs come from a human donor in good health (CMV status not recorded). Some clones in this sample may be carry-over from other donors' samples. The CDR3 runs from the conserved cysteine through the conserved F or W. The D gene is left open where the match is weak. Only part of the rows carry a size: once, few, many, or a class if the clone is expanded.

d_gene: NA
j_gene: TRBJ2-1
abundance: NA
v_gene: TRBV11-3
CDR3nt: TGTGCCAGCAGCTTAGATAGCGGACAGGAGCAGTTCTTC
CDR3aa: CASSLDSGQEQFF

d_gene: TRBD2
j_gene: TRBJ2-2
abundance: few
v_gene: TRBV19
CDR3nt: TGTGCCAGTAGTATATGGCTAGCGGGAGCGTCGAACACCGGGGAGCTGTTTTTT
CDR3aa: CASSIWLAGASNTGELFF

d_gene: TRBD2
j_gene: TRBJ2-3
abundance: few
v_gene: TRBV12-3/TRBV12-4
CDR3nt: TGTGCCAGCAGTTTTGGGGGACTAGCGGGTCCTTCAGATACGCAGTATTTT
CDR3aa: CASSFGGLAGPSDTQYF

d_gene: NA
j_gene: TRBJ2-3
abundance: NA
v_gene: TRBV28
CDR3nt: TGTGCCATCCGGGGGGCAAGCACAGATACGCAGTATTTT
CDR3aa: CAIRGASTDTQYF

d_gene: TRBD2
j_gene: TRBJ2-3
abundance: few
v_gene: TRBV7-2
CDR3nt: TGTGCCAGCAGGAAGACTAGCGGGAGTACGCAAACGCAGTATTTT
CDR3aa: CASRKTSGSTQTQYF

d_gene: NA
j_gene: TRBJ1-3
abundance: NA
v_gene: TRBV10-3
CDR3nt: TGTGCCATCAGTGAGGCGGGACGGAGCTCTGGAAACACCATATATTTT
CDR3aa: CAISEAGRSSGNTIYF

d_gene: NA
j_gene: TRBJ2-5
abundance: few
v_gene: TRBV7-2
CDR3nt: TGTGCCAGCAGTAAAACTAGCAGCCAAGAGACCCAGTACTTC
CDR3aa: CASSKTSSQETQYF

d_gene: TRBD2
j_gene: TRBJ2-5
abundance: NA
v_gene: TRBV12-3/TRBV12-4
CDR3nt: TGTGCCAGCAGTTTAGCGCCGGGGGGGAAGGAGACCCAGTACTTC
CDR3aa: CASSLAPGGKETQYF

d_gene: NA
j_gene: TRBJ2-3
abundance: few
v_gene: TRBV4-1
CDR3nt: TGCGCCAGCAGCCAAGTTACAGATACGCAGTATTTT
CDR3aa: CASSQVTDTQYF

d_gene: NA
j_gene: TRBJ2-1
abundance: NA
v_gene: TRBV19
CDR3nt: TGTGCCAGTACGGGGACCTCCTACAATGAGCAGTTCTTC
CDR3aa: CASTGTSYNEQFF

d_gene: NA
j_gene: TRBJ1-6
abundance: NA
v_gene: TRBV28
CDR3nt: TGTGCCAGCAGTTTATCCGTCAGGCGGAATTCACCCCTCCACTTT
CDR3aa: CASSLSVRRNSPLHF

d_gene: NA
j_gene: TRBJ1-1
abundance: few
v_gene: TRBV27
CDR3nt: TGTGCCAGCAGTTTGGGTGTCCCACCGATGAACACTGAAGCTTTCTTT
CDR3aa: CASSLGVPPMNTEAFF

d_gene: NA
j_gene: TRBJ2-1
abundance: once
v_gene: TRBV11-2
CDR3nt: TGTGCCAGCAGCCTTATAGTGGCTAGGGAGCAGTTCTTC
CDR3aa: CASSLIVAREQFF

d_gene: TRBD1
j_gene: TRBJ1-4
abundance: many
v_gene: TRBV7-2
CDR3nt: TGTGCCAGCAGCTTCGACAGGGTTAATGAAAAACTGTTTTTT
CDR3aa: CASSFDRVNEKLFF

d_gene: NA
j_gene: TRBJ2-3
abundance: many
v_gene: TRBV7-2
CDR3nt: TGTGCCAGCAGCTTAGATGGCCGGGGCGGGGATACGCAGTATTTT
CDR3aa: CASSLDGRGGDTQYF

d_gene: TRBD2
j_gene: TRBJ2-7
abundance: few
v_gene: TRBV10-2
CDR3nt: TGCGCCAGCAGTGACCTAGCGGGAGTCGCCTACGAGCAGTACTTC
CDR3aa: CASSDLAGVAYEQYF

d_gene: NA
j_gene: TRBJ2-7
abundance: few
v_gene: TRBV7-2
CDR3nt: TGTGCCAGCAGCCCCCCCACGCATAGATTCTACCTTTCCTACGAGCAGTACTTC
CDR3aa: CASSPPTHRFYLSYEQYF

d_gene: TRBD2
j_gene: TRBJ2-7
abundance: few
v_gene: TRBV11-2
CDR3nt: TGTGCCAGCAGCTTAGTTAGCGGGAGACTCTCCTACGAGCAGTACTTC
CDR3aa: CASSLVSGRLSYEQYF

d_gene: TRBD1
j_gene: TRBJ2-3
abundance: few
v_gene: TRBV10-3
CDR3nt: TGTGCCATCAGTGAACAGGGGGGCACAGATACGCAGTATTTT
CDR3aa: CAISEQGGTDTQYF

d_gene: NA
j_gene: TRBJ2-1
abundance: few
v_gene: TRBV6-5
CDR3nt: TGTGCCAGCAGTTTCGGACCGGGGAATGAGCAGTTCTTC
CDR3aa: CASSFGPGNEQFF

d_gene: NA
j_gene: TRBJ2-6
abundance: NA
v_gene: TRBV29-1
CDR3nt: TGCAGCGTTTTCCCCGGGCCTCAGGGGTCTGGGGCCAACGTCCTGACTTTC
CDR3aa: CSVFPGPQGSGANVLTF

d_gene: NA
j_gene: TRBJ2-5
abundance: many
v_gene: TRBV7-2
CDR3nt: TGTGCCAGCAGCCCGAGGACAGCCCAAGAGACCCAGTACTTC
CDR3aa: CASSPRTAQETQYF

d_gene: NA
j_gene: TRBJ2-5
abundance: few
v_gene: TRBV19
CDR3nt: TGTGCCAGTAGTATGGGGGCGAGGAAGGCGTACCAAGAGACCCAGTACTTC
CDR3aa: CASSMGARKAYQETQYF

d_gene: TRBD2
j_gene: TRBJ2-1
abundance: NA
v_gene: TRBV6-2/TRBV6-3
CDR3nt: TGTGCCAGCAGTTATCGGGAGGTTAAATGGAATGAGCAGTTCTTC
CDR3aa: CASSYREVKWNEQFF

d_gene: NA
j_gene: TRBJ2-3
abundance: NA
v_gene: TRBV24-1
CDR3nt: TGTGCCACCAGTGAAAGGGGCGGTAGCACAGATACGCAGTATTTT
CDR3aa: CATSERGGSTDTQYF

d_gene: TRBD2
j_gene: TRBJ2-3
abundance: NA
v_gene: TRBV5-6
CDR3nt: TGTGCCAGCAGCGTAGCGGGAGGAGGAGATACGCAGTATTTT
CDR3aa: CASSVAGGGDTQYF